Shown below are 9 T cell receptor beta chains from a single sample sequenced in a study of T cells in localized non-small cell lung cancer. The table came from immunoSEQ multiplex PCR; TCRdb's copy has only in-frame clones and leaves some out. There are just under 80,000 clones in the sample; around 84% occur only once, and approximately 9.7% lies in the top ten. The material was peripheral blood, obtained before any cancer treatment. The receptors come from a female donor older than 55 with stage I lung adenocarcinoma.

The chain has TRBV7-9 and TRBJ1-6; D might be TRBD1 (5 bases). Trimming stripped 1 base from V and 11 bases from J, with 15 bases between. The CDR3 totals 15 residues. Per the germline V gene, CDR1 is SEHNR and CDR2 is FQNEAQ (reference sequence). In nucleotides, the CDR3 is TGTGCCAGCAGCTTAGGGACATCCCCCTCTACACCCCTCCACTTT. It codes for CASSLGTSPSTPLHF.

V usage is TRBV4-3 and J usage is TRBJ2-1; D is perhaps TRBD1 or TRBD2 (5 bases each). The CDR3 has 14 amino acids. The germline CDR1 and CDR2 sequences are LGHNA and YSLEER. The V end lost 0 bases, the J end lost 8 bases, and 11 bases lay between the germline ends. The CDR3 DNA reads as TGCGCCAGCAGCCAAGAAGGGACGGTCTATGAGCAGTTCTTC. It translates to CASSQEGTVYEQFF.

This chain links TRBV5-1 with TRBJ1-2; weak D call: TRBD1 (5 bases). CDR1 and CDR2 (germline): SGHRS, YFSETQ. This CDR3 comprises 13 residues. V lost 0 bases and J lost 7, with 10 bases in between. The CDR3 sequence: CASSLDQGGGYTF. CDR3 nucleotide sequence: TGCGCCAGCAGCTTGGACCAGGGCGGTGGCTACACCTTC.

The chain couples TRBV10-3 to TRBJ1-4, with D uncertain. Trimming left V 6 bases short and J 4 bases short, with 3 bases between. Germline CDR1 and CDR2: ENHRY and SYGVKD. The CDR3 is 11 residues long. The CDR3, as DNA: TGTGCCATCAGGAGTAATGAAAAACTGTTTTTT. Translated, it gives CAIRSNEKLFF.

A few counts support this clone. The V call is TRBV9, the J call TRBJ2-1, with 12 bases matching TRBD2. J gave up 9 bases and V 6 bases, and 10 bases lay outside the gene matches. Germline lookup yields CDR1 SGDLS and CDR2 YYNGEE. The CDR3 loop spans 15 amino acids. CDR3 amino acids: CASTSPTSGSFEQFF. In DNA, the CDR3 is TGTGCCAGCACCTCGCCGACTAGCGGGAGCTTTGAGCAGTTCTTC. The full variable domain, rest sourced from reference TRBV9 and TRBJ2-1, is DSGVTQTPKHLITATGQRVTLRCSPRSGDLSVYWYQQSLDQGLQFLIQYYNGEERAKGNILERFSAQQFPDLHSELNLSSLELGDSALYFCASTSPTSGSFEQFFGPGTRLTVL.

This clone was picked up a small number of times. The chain employs TRBV19 and TRBJ2-7, with D unresolved. The V gene's germline CDR1 is LNHDA and CDR2 SQIVND (reference sequence). V lost 3 bases and J lost 4, with 4 bases in between. CDR3 length: 11 amino acids. This CDR3 reads CASSMEYEQYF. DNA of the CDR3: TGTGCCAGTAGTATGGAGTACGAGCAGTACTTC.

CDR3 sequence: CASSLAVVGTGVRNEQFF. DNA of the CDR3: TGTGCCAGCAGCCTGGCTGTGGTTGGGACAGGGGTGCGGAATGAGCAGTTCTTC. V and J are TRBV5-4 and TRBJ2-1; TRBD1 matches at 10 bases. Germline trimming cut 4 bases from V and 7 bases from J; bases unmatched to any gene: 17. Germline values: CDR1 SGHNT, CDR2 YYREEE (reference sequence). The CDR3 contains 18 residues.

This sequence joins TRBV7-2 and TRBJ1-5, with D unresolved. The CDR3 is 15 amino acids. V was clipped by 2 bases and J by 3 bases, with 11 bases between them. Germline V gene lookup returns CDR1 SGHTA and CDR2 FQGNSA. CDR3 sequence reads: CASSLMTLPNQPQHF. The CDR3 coding sequence is TGTGCCAGCAGCTTAATGACGTTGCCCAATCAGCCCCAGCATTTT.

CDR3 in amino acids: CASSLQGAYTEAFF. DNA for the CDR3: TGTGCCAGCAGTTTACAGGGGGCTTATACTGAAGCTTTCTTT. The V and J genes are TRBV28 and TRBJ1-1, with 8 positions matching TRBD1. Per germline, CDR1 MDHEN and CDR2 SYDVKM. The V segment lost 2 bases and the J segment 5 bases; nucleotides outside the gene matches: 4. This CDR3 contains 14 residues.